The next 9 T cell receptor beta chains were all read from a single sample in a study of radiotherapy plus CTLA-4 blockade in lung cancer. Profiling relied on immunoSEQ multiplex PCR, and the TCRdb table lists in-frame clones only, not all of them. The top ten hold roughly 15% of the sample, which has 55,000 to 75,000 clones, less than 85% seen once. The specimen comprised peripheral blood, sampled from a patient treated with radiotherapy plus ipilimumab. The source is a human donor with non-small cell lung cancer whose response to radiotherapy plus ipilimumab could not be evaluated. Some clones in this sample may be carry-over from other donors' samples.

This clone was seen a handful of times. In DNA form, the CDR3 reads TGTGCCAGTAGTCCTTGGACAGGGGAAGAGACCCAGTACTTC. This codes for CASSPWTGEETQYF. The chain is built from TRBV19 and TRBJ2-5, with 9 bases lining up with TRBD1. V gave up 5 bases and J gave up 3 bases; unmatched junction bases: 4. The V gene's germline CDR1 is LNHDA and CDR2 SQIVND (reference sequence). The CDR3 has 14 amino acids.

In nucleotides, the CDR3 is TGTGCCAGCAGCTTAGCCATAGGACTAGCGGGTTCCACCGGGGAGCTGTTTTTT. It codes for CASSLAIGLAGSTGELFF. The chain carries TRBV7-8 and TRBJ2-2; the match to TRBD2 covers 11 bases. CDR3 size: 18 residues. CDR1 is SGHVS, CDR2 FQNEAQ, per germline. V shed 0 bases and J 4 bases; nucleotides not matched to a gene: 7.

This chain joins TRBV5-1 and TRBJ1-3, with D perhaps matching TRBD1 (6 bases). This CDR3 is 14 amino acids long. Germline V lookup: CDR1 SGHRS, CDR2 YFSETQ. Deletions cut 3 bases from V and 1 base from J, with 8 bases between. In DNA, the CDR3 is TGCGCCAGCAGCTCCCAGGGGTCTGGAAACACCATATATTTT. Its translation: CASSSQGSGNTIYF.

This clone turned up a few times. The chain couples TRBV6-5 to TRBJ2-7; 10 bases agree with TRBD2. V shed 8 bases, J shed 9 bases, and the junction held 13 bases outside the gene matches. Germline CDR1 reads MNHEY; CDR2 reads SVGAGI. This CDR3 is built from 14 residues. The CDR3 DNA is TGTGCCAGCTCCCCTAGCGGGGGAGCCCGAGCGCAGTACTTC. Its translation is CASSPSGGARAQYF.

This clone occurred once. The V and J genes are TRBV5-4 and TRBJ2-3, with 8 nucleotides matching TRBD1. In germline, CDR1 is SGHNT, CDR2 YYREEE (reference sequence). The V segment lost 1 base and the J segment 2 bases; nucleotides outside the gene matches: 6. The CDR3 has 16 residues. Here the CDR3 reads CASSLNRGISTDTQYF. As DNA, the CDR3 is TGTGCCAGCAGCTTGAACAGGGGGATCTCCACAGATACGCAGTATTTT.

This rearrangement joins TRBV18 to TRBJ1-1; possible D gene TRBD1, 6 bases. Between the trimmed V and J ends, which lost 5 bases and 5 bases, there was a span of 18 bases. The CDR3 consists of 15 residues. Germline CDR1 and CDR2: KGHSH and LQKENI. The CDR3: CASSTQQDRRTEAFF. As DNA, the CDR3 is TGTGCCAGCTCAACACAACAGGACAGACGGACTGAAGCTTTCTTT.

This clone occurred a few times. The V gene is TRBV27, the J gene TRBJ2-2; the D gene is possibly TRBD2 (5 bases). Looked up from germline, CDR1 is MNHEY and CDR2 is SMNVEV (reference sequence). Trimming took off 5 bases at V and 8 bases at J, with 18 bases between the two ends. This CDR3 contains 15 residues. The chain's CDR3 is CASSPMRALVGELFF. Here the CDR3 DNA reads TGTGCCAGCAGTCCGATGCGGGCACTGGTGGGGGAGCTGTTTTTT.

J is TRBJ2-2 and V is TRBV7-3, with TRBD1 identical over 7 bases. There are 14 residues in the CDR3. V shed 5 bases and J 2 bases; nucleotides not matched to a gene: 2. Per germline, CDR1 SGHTA and CDR2 FQGTGA. The CDR3 nucleotides are TGTGCCAGCAGCCGACAGGGAAACACCGGGGAGCTGTTTTTT. This sequence encodes CASSRQGNTGELFF.

V usage is TRBV5-4 and J usage is TRBJ2-5; D perhaps matches TRBD1 (5 bases). The V and J ends lost 6 bases and 5 bases respectively, with 17 bases between them. Germline values: CDR1 SGHNT, CDR2 YYREEE (reference sequence). The CDR3 is 14 amino acids. CDR3 bases: TGTGCCAGCAAAAGGTGGCAGGGAAGGGAGACCCAGTACTTC. It specifies CASKRWQGRETQYF.